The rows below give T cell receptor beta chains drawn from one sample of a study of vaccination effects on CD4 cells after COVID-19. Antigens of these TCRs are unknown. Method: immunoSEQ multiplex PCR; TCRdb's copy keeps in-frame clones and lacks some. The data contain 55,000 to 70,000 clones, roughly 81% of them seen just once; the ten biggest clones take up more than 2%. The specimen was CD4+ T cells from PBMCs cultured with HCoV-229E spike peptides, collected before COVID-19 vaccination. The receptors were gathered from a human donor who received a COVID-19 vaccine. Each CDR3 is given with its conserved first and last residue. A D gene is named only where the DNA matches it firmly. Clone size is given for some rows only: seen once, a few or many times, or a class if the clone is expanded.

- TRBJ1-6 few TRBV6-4 TGTGCCAGCGGTCAGGGCGTTGGGAATTCACCCCTCCACTTT CASGQGVGNSPLHF
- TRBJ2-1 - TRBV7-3 TGTGCCAGCAGCGTAGGGGGACAAGACAATGAGCAGTTCTTC CASSVGGQDNEQFF
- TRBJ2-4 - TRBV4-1 TGCGCCAGCAGCCAAGATATGACAAGGGGCCTAAACATTCAGTACTTC CASSQDMTRGLNIQYF
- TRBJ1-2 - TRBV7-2 TGTGCCAGCAGCCCAACAGGAGGGAACTATGGCTACACCTTC CASSPTGGNYGYTF
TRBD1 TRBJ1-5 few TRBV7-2 TGTGCCAGCAGCATTGCTTTGACAGGGGGCAATAGCAATCAGCCCCAGCATTTT CASSIALTGGNSNQPQHF
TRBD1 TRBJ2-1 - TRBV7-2 TGTGCCAGCAGCACCCCGGGACAGGGGGCGCGGGAGCAGTTCTTC CASSTPGQGAREQFF
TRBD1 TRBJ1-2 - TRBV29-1 TGCAGCGTTGAAGGACAGGGTTCGCTCCGGTATGGCTACACCTTC CSVEGQGSLRYGYTF
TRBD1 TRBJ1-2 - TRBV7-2 TGTGCCAGCAGCACCCCCCGGACAGGGTATTTTGGCTACACCTTC CASSTPRTGYFGYTF
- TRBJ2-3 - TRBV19 TGTGCCAGTAGTATTAGCGGCAGCACAGATACGCAGTATTTT CASSISGSTDTQYF
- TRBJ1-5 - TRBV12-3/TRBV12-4 TGTGCCAGCAGGAGGTCAGGGAATCAGCCCCAGCATTTT CASRRSGNQPQHF
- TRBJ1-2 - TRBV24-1 TGTGCCACCAGTGCGGCGGATTATGGCTACACCTTC CATSAADYGYTF
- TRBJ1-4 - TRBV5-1 TGCGCCAGCAGCTTAAGGCCAGGGAATGAGAAACTGTTTTTT CASSLRPGNEKLFF
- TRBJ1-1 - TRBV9 TGTGCCAGCAGCGTAGTAGGCACATCCACTGAAGCTTTCTTT CASSVVGTSTEAFF
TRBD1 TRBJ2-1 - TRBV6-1 TGTGCCAGCAGTGACCGGGACAGGGCGAACAATGAGCAGTTCTTC CASSDRDRANNEQFF
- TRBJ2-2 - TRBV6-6 TGTGCCAGCGGGAGTAGCTTGACTACGAACACCGGGGAGCTGTTTTTT CASGSSLTTNTGELFF
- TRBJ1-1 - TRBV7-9 TGTGCCAGCAGCTTAGGCTCAGGGTCGTTCGCTTTCTTT CASSLGSGSFAFF
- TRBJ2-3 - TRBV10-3 TGTGCCATTAGAACCCCGGGGGCAGATACGCAGTATTTT CAIRTPGADTQYF
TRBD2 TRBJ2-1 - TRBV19 TGTGCCAGTAGTAAGGCTAGCGGTCCTCCCTACAATGAGCAGTTCTTC CASSKASGPPYNEQFF
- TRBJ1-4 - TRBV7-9 TGTGCCAGCAGCTTCCCAGGGGAGGAAAAACTGTTTTTT CASSFPGEEKLFF
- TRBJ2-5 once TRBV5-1 TGCGCCAGCAGCTTGCAAGGGGCAGGGGAGACCCAGTACTTC CASSLQGAGETQYF